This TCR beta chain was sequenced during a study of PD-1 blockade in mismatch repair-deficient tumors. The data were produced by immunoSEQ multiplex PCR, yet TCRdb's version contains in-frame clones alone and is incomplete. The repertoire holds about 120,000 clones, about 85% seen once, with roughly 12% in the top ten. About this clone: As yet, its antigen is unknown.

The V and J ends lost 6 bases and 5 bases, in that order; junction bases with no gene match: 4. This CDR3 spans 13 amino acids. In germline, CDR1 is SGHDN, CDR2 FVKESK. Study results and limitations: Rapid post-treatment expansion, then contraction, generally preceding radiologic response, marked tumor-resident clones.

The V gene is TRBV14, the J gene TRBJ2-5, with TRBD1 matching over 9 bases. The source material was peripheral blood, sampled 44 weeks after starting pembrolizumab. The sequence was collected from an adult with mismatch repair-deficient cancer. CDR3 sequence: CASRGTGSETQYF. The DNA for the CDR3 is TGTGCCAGCAGGGGGACAGGGTCGGAGACCCAGTACTTC.